The 17 T cell receptor beta chains given below trace back to one sample, sequenced in a study of blood T cell repertoires in COVID-19. Here immunoSEQ multiplex PCR was the method, and the copy in TCRdb shows in-frame clones only, minus some. The sample gives around 250,000 clones, less than 90% of which show up once; approximately 1.4% is in the top ten. Input material: peripheral blood. These receptors were taken from a woman aged 40 to 50 who had recovered from COVID-19.

This clone was seen once. The chain couples TRBV5-1 to TRBJ2-5; D might be TRBD1 (6 bases). This CDR3 has 14 amino acids. The V and J ends lost 4 bases and 6 bases respectively, with 16 bases between them. Per the germline V gene, CDR1 is SGHRS and CDR2 is YFSETQ. CDR3 residues: CASSLDSATKTQYF. The CDR3 DNA follows: TGCGCCAGCAGCCTGGACAGTGCAACAAAGACCCAGTACTTC.

The table lists this clone with a few counts. The rearrangement links TRBV27 to TRBJ2-1, with TRBD1 identical over 8 bases. Losses at the gene ends were 3 bases for V and 9 bases for J; bases not matched to a gene: 4. This CDR3 contains 13 residues. Germline CDR1 is MNHEY and CDR2 is SMNVEV (reference sequence). CDR3 loop: CASSFIQGGEQFF. In nucleotides, the CDR3 is TGTGCCAGCAGTTTCATACAGGGGGGTGAGCAGTTCTTC.

This clone appeared a few times. The genes are TRBV2 and TRBJ2-3; a weak D match, TRBD2 (5 bases). Germline V CDR1 and CDR2: SNHLY, FYNNEI. The germline V and J ends were trimmed by 4 bases and 3 bases, with 8 bases remaining between them. This CDR3 is built from 13 residues. The CDR3 nucleotides read TGTGCCAGCAGTGTTGGGGAGACAGATACGCAGTATTTT. Amino acids: CASSVGETDTQYF.

This clone was counted a few times. The gene calls are TRBV27 and TRBJ2-2; D is possibly TRBD2 (6 bases). Germline V gives CDR1 MNHEY, CDR2 SMNVEV (reference sequence). V was pared by 3 bases and J by 1 base, with 6 bases between. This CDR3 contains 14 residues. CDR3 residues: CASSFGGNTGELFF. The CDR3 nucleotides are TGTGCCAGCAGTTTCGGGGGGAACACCGGGGAGCTGTTTTTT.

The table lists this clone with a count of one. This sequence joins TRBV2 and TRBJ2-5, with D tentatively TRBD1 (6 bases). The germline V gene has CDR1 SNHLY and CDR2 FYNNEI. The CDR3 covers 13 residues. The V end was cut by 6 bases, the J end by 5 bases, with 13 bases between. The CDR3 DNA is TGTGCCAGCAGCCACAGGGTGTCGGAGACCCAGTACTTC. This gives the protein CASSHRVSETQYF.

V gene TRBV2 combines with J gene TRBJ2-6; the D is unclear. The V gene's germline CDR1 is SNHLY and CDR2 FYNNEI. This CDR3 is 15 amino acids long. Trimming pared 4 bases from V and 0 bases from J, leaving 7 bases between. CDR3: CASSALSSGANVLTF. Here the CDR3 DNA reads TGTGCCAGCAGTGCGCTTAGCTCTGGGGCCAACGTCCTGACTTTC. Full variable domain (missing parts from reference TRBV2 and TRBJ2-6): EPEVTQTPSHQVTQMGQEVILRCVPISNHLYFYWYRQILGQKVEFLVSFYNNEISEKSEIFDDQFSVERPDGSNFTLKIRSTKLEDSAMYFCASSALSSGANVLTFGAGSRLTVL.

The chain has TRBV9 and TRBJ2-1; the D gene is possibly TRBD1 (5 bases). Trimming shortened V by 0 bases and J by 1 base, and 11 bases separated the two germline ends. Germline values: CDR1 SGDLS, CDR2 YYNGEE. This CDR3 region has 16 residues. The CDR3 loop is CASSVGAGNSYNEQFF. The CDR3 DNA is TGTGCCAGCAGCGTAGGGGCAGGGAATTCCTACAATGAGCAGTTCTTC.

V usage is TRBV3-1 (or the pseudogene TRBV3-2) and J usage is TRBJ1-6; D not certain. The germline V gene has CDR1 LGHDT and CDR2 YNNKEL (reference sequence). CDR3 length: 16 amino acids. The ends were cut back, 0 bases at V and 9 bases at J, with 15 bases in the middle. In DNA, the CDR3 is TGTGCCAGCAGCCAAGATTGGGGAACCGGAGGTTCACCCCTCCACTTT. It yields the protein CASSQDWGTGGSPLHF.

V is TRBV19 and J is TRBJ2-2; D is perhaps TRBD1 (6 bases). CDR1 LNHDA and CDR2 SQIVND come from the germline V gene (reference sequence). The CDR3 sequence is 15 residues long. V lost 3 bases, J lost 2 bases, and 10 bases lay in between. The CDR3 DNA is TGTGCCAGTAGTATTCTGGGACAAAACACCGGGGAGCTGTTTTTT. Protein sequence: CASSILGQNTGELFF. Together with reference TRBV19 and TRBJ2-2, the CDR3 gives the full variable domain: DGGITQSPKYLFRKEGQNVTLSCEQNLNHDAMYWYRQDPGQGLRLIYYSQIVNDFQKGDIAEGYSVSREKKESFPLTVTSAQKNPTAFYLCASSILGQNTGELFFGEGSRLTVL.

The chain uses TRBV3-1 (or the pseudogene TRBV3-2) and TRBJ2-5; D is possibly TRBD1 (5 bases). There are 15 residues in the CDR3. V dropped 4 bases and J dropped 1 base, with 13 bases sitting between them. Per the germline V gene, CDR1 is LGHDT and CDR2 is YNNKEL (reference sequence). CDR3 region: CASSPIGAVQETQYF. The CDR3 DNA reads as TGTGCCAGCAGCCCCATTGGGGCAGTCCAAGAGACCCAGTACTTC.

This chain links TRBV5-1 with TRBJ2-3; the match to TRBD2 covers 16 bases. The V gene's germline CDR1 is SGHRS and CDR2 YFSETQ. The CDR3 has 17 amino acids. With 4 bases clipped from V and 8 bases from J, the junction kept 10 bases outside the gene matches. The CDR3 nucleotides are TGCGCCAGCAGCACCCGACAGGGGACTAGCGGGGGGGCTACGCAGTATTTT. Protein: CASSTRQGTSGGATQYF.

This clone appeared a few times. The V and J genes are TRBV5-1 and TRBJ1-6; tentative D call: TRBD1 (5 bases). CDR1 and CDR2 (germline): SGHRS, YFSETQ. The CDR3 is 16 amino acids. V gave up 2 bases and J gave up 1 base, with 10 bases separating them. The CDR3 reads CASSFAGGSYNSPLHF. CDR3 nucleotides: TGCGCCAGCAGCTTCGCCGGGGGGTCCTATAATTCACCCCTCCACTTT. Full variable domain (rest looked up from reference TRBV5-1 and TRBJ1-6): KAGVTQTPRYLIKTRGQQVTLSCSPISGHRSVSWYQQTPGQGLQFLFEYFSETQRNKGNFPGRFSGRQFSNSRSEMNVSTLELGDSALYLCASSFAGGSYNSPLHFGNGTRLTVT.

This rearrangement joins TRBV6-5 to TRBJ2-2; 9 nucleotides line up with TRBD2. The CDR3 sequence is 15 residues long. Germline values: CDR1 MNHEY, CDR2 SVGAGI. J gave up 3 bases and V 7 bases, and 6 bases lay outside the gene matches. The CDR3 sequence: CASTPGLAYTGELFF. The DNA of the CDR3 is TGTGCCAGCACTCCGGGACTAGCATACACCGGGGAGCTGTTTTTT.

As concerns this clone: The sample contains more than one DNA sequence encoding this CDR3. The chain links TRBV28 to TRBJ1-4; 8 bases align to TRBD1. V was pared by 4 bases and J by 4 bases, with 2 bases of the junction left unmatched. CDR3 size: 14 residues. Germline CDR1 is MDHEN and CDR2 is SYDVKM. CDR3 region: CASSSGQGNEKLFF. The CDR3 DNA is TGTGCCAGCAGTTCCGGACAGGGTAATGAAAAACTGTTTTTT.

V is TRBV5-1 and J is TRBJ1-6; D call uncertain. This CDR3 contains 14 residues. V was clipped by 2 bases and J by 10 bases, with 13 bases between them. CDR1 and CDR2 from the germline V gene are SGHRS and YFSETQ. The CDR3 here is CASSFSLLRSPLHF. The CDR3 DNA follows: TGCGCCAGCAGCTTTAGTCTCCTACGGTCACCCCTCCACTTT.

Concerning this clone itself: This CDR3 is also generated by other DNA sequences in the sample. The chain recombines TRBV5-1 with TRBJ2-3, with 15 bases matching TRBD2. There are 16 residues in the CDR3. The V gene's germline CDR1 is SGHRS and CDR2 YFSETQ. The V and J ends lost 4 bases and 3 bases, in that order; junction bases with no gene match: 3. CDR3 in DNA: TGCGCCAGCAGCCCGGGACTAGCGGGGGGTACAGATACGCAGTATTTT. This sequence encodes CASSPGLAGGTDTQYF.

This chain connects TRBV11-1 to TRBJ1-2; D possibly corresponds to TRBD1 (6 bases). The CDR3 has 13 amino acids. Germline CDR1 is SGHAT and CDR2 is FQDESV (reference sequence). V lost 4 bases, J lost 8 bases, and 14 bases lay in between. CDR3 region: CASSYPGTGGYTF. For the CDR3, the DNA is TGTGCCAGCAGCTACCCAGGCACAGGGGGCTACACCTTC.